Listed here are 2 T cell receptor beta chains from one sample, sequenced in a study of tumor-infiltrating lymphocytes in localized non-small cell lung cancer. Profiling relied on immunoSEQ multiplex PCR, and the TCRdb table lists in-frame clones only, not all of them. The sample shows about 9,700 clones, approximately 80% of them seen only once. Sequencing was performed on lung tumor tissue. Every receptor here comes from a human donor with non-small cell lung cancer.

The chain links TRBV11-2 to TRBJ2-7; the match to TRBD2 covers 11 bases. The CDR3 sequence is 16 residues long. V lost 2 bases to trimming and J lost 4 bases; unmatched junction nucleotides: 7. Germline CDR1 reads SGHAT; CDR2 reads FQNNGV. The CDR3 nucleotides are TGTGCCAGCAGCTTATCTCGACTAGCGGGATCTTACGAGCAGTACTTC. Its translation is CASSLSRLAGSYEQYF.

The chain links TRBV19 to TRBJ2-1; 10 bases map to TRBD1. This CDR3 is 18 amino acids long. Germline V gene sequence: CDR1 LNHDA, CDR2 SQIVND (reference sequence). The V segment lost 3 bases and the J segment 1 base; nucleotides outside the gene matches: 9. CDR3 sequence reads: CASSMSRDRGRSYNEQFF. The CDR3 bases are TGTGCCAGTAGTATGAGCCGGGACAGGGGCCGTTCCTACAATGAGCAGTTCTTC.